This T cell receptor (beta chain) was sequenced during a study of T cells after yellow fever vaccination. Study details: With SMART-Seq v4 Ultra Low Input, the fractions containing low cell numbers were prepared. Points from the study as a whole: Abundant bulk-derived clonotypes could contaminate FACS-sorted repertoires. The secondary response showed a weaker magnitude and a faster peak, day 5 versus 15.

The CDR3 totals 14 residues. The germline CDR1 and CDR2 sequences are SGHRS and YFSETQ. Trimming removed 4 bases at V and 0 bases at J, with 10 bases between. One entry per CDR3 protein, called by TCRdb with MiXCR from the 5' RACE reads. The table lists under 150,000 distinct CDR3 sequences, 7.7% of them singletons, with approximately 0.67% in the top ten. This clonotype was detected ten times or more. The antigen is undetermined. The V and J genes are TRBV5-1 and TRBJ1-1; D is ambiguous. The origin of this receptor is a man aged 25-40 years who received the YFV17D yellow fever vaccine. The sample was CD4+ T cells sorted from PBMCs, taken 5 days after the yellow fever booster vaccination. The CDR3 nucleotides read TGCGCCAGCAGCGAAGAGGTGATGAACACTGAAGCTTTCTTT. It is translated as CASSEEVMNTEAFF.